These 10 T cell receptor beta chains came from one sample sequenced in a study of regulatory T cells in long-lasting Graves disease. Arm-PCR with iRepertoire HTBI primers amplified the CDR3 regions for these TCR beta libraries. TCRdb itself ran the multiplex PCR reads through MiXCR, one entry per CDR3 protein. The repertoire has 200,000 to 250,000 distinct CDR3 sequences, 15% to 20% of them found once; the top ten carry approximately 10%. Time point given: newly diagnosed GD, antithyroid drugs for less than 3 months. RNA extracted from PBMCs served as the sequencing template. The same data also went into a second study, on T cells in Graves' hyperthyroidism and ophthalmopathy.

The sample here was peripheral blood mononuclear cells (PBMCs), taken at new diagnosis, from a patient treated with antithyroid drugs. These receptors all stem from a young woman with Graves disease.

About this clonotype itself: One end of the junction fails to match germline, which may point to a read error. This chain links TRBV11-3 with TRBJ2-1; D remains unclear. The CDR3 sequence is 14 residues long. Germline CDR1 reads SGHNT; CDR2 reads YENEEA. CDR3 residues: CASSLEVRRNDQCF. The DNA for the CDR3 is TGTGCCAGCAGCTTAGAGGTACGAAGGAATGACCAGTGCTTC.

This clonotype was observed at least ten times. The CDR3 region is CSAIRTGGPDTQYF. The CDR3 nucleotides are TGCAGTGCGATCAGGACAGGGGGTCCAGATACGCAGTATTTT. This chain joins TRBV20-1 and TRBJ2-3, with TRBD1 matching over 10 bases. CDR3 length: 14 residues. Germline loops: CDR1 DFQATT, CDR2 SNEGSKA (reference sequence). V lost 6 bases to trimming and J lost 4 bases; unmatched junction nucleotides: 7.

The table lists this clonotype with many counts. The chain combines TRBV9 with TRBJ2-3; 12 bases agree with TRBD2. Trimming took 4 bases from V and 4 from J; bases not matched to a gene: 13. Germline-derived CDR1 and CDR2 are SGDLS and YYNGEE. The CDR3 has 18 amino acids. DNA for the CDR3: TGTGCCAGCAGCCATCCTAGCGGGAGGGCCGAGGCGGCAGATACGCAGTATTTT. This gives the protein CASSHPSGRAEAADTQYF.

The V call is TRBV28, the J call TRBJ2-3; D tentatively fits TRBD1 or TRBD2 (5 bases each). The CDR3 runs to 17 residues. Trimming removed 5 bases from V and 3 bases from J, with 21 bases in between. Germline assignment: CDR1 MDHEN and CDR2 SYDVKM. The CDR3 bases are TGTGCCAGCAGTCCGGAATGGGGTGGGGGATCGACAGATACGCAGTATTTT. It yields the protein CASSPEWGGGSTDTQYF. The full variable domain, with the rest looked up from reference TRBV28 and TRBJ2-3, is DVKVTQSSRYLVKRTGEKVFLECVQDMDHENMFWYRQDPGLGLRLIYFSYDVKMKEKGDIPEGYSVSREKKERFSLILESASTNQTSMYLCASSPEWGGGSTDTQYFGPGTRLTVL.

This clonotype was detected ten times or more. The chain uses TRBV4-1 and TRBJ1-1, with D tentatively TRBD1 (6 bases). The CDR3 is 16 residues long. V lost 4 bases to trimming and J lost 0 bases, with 15 bases between them. CDR1 MGHRA and CDR2 YSYEKL come from the germline V gene. CDR3 nucleotide sequence: TGCGCCAGCAGCCGCCTAGGGGGGGCCCTGAACACTGAAGCTTTCTTT. Translating it yields CASSRLGGALNTEAFF.

This clonotype was observed many times. The chain employs TRBV6-1 and TRBJ1-1; TRBD1 might be the D (6 bases). Germline CDR1 reads MNHNS; CDR2 reads SASEGT. CDR3 size: 14 residues. Trimming left V 7 bases short and J 0 bases short, with 12 bases between. The DNA for the CDR3 is TGTGCCAGCACTAGGACAGCCATGAACACTGAAGCTTTCTTT. Translation: CASTRTAMNTEAFF.

Points on this clonotype: This sequence may be a read error, since a much larger clone differs from it by one base. The rearrangement links TRBV6-5 to TRBJ1-3; TRBD1 is a possible D gene (6 bases). Germline CDR1 and CDR2: MNHEY and SVGAGI. The CDR3 extends over 15 amino acids. The CDR3, as DNA: TGTGCCAGCAGCTACAGGGTTGAGTCTGAAAACACCATATATTTT. It yields the protein CASSYRVESENTIYF.

V usage is TRBV6-9 and J usage is TRBJ1-1; D is undetermined. Trimming removed 3 bases from V and 1 base from J, with 15 bases in between. Germline V lookup: CDR1 MNHGY, CDR2 SVAAGI. This CDR3 region has 16 residues. The CDR3 here is CASSYGTVARNTEAFF. In DNA, the CDR3 is TGTGCCAGCAGTTACGGTACGGTAGCCCGGAACACTGAAGCTTTCTTT.

This chain uses TRBV27 with TRBJ2-7; D unclear. The CDR3 consists of 14 residues. V shed 6 bases and J shed 3 bases, with 15 bases lying between them. Germline lookup yields CDR1 MNHEY and CDR2 SMNVEV (reference sequence). CDR3 nucleotides: TGTGCCAGCAGCCCAAGTCTAGATCTCTACGAGCAGTACTTC. Amino acid sequence: CASSPSLDLYEQYF.

This clonotype was counted at least ten times. V and J are TRBV11-2 and TRBJ1-3, with no clear D. Trimming took off 2 bases at V and 3 bases at J, with 17 bases between the two ends. Germline V gene sequence: CDR1 SGHAT, CDR2 FQNNGV. The length of the CDR3 is 17 residues. The CDR3 DNA follows: TGTGCCAGCAGCTTAAAGGTCTTTTCGGGAAGTGGAAACACCATATATTTT. Translated, it gives CASSLKVFSGSGNTIYF.